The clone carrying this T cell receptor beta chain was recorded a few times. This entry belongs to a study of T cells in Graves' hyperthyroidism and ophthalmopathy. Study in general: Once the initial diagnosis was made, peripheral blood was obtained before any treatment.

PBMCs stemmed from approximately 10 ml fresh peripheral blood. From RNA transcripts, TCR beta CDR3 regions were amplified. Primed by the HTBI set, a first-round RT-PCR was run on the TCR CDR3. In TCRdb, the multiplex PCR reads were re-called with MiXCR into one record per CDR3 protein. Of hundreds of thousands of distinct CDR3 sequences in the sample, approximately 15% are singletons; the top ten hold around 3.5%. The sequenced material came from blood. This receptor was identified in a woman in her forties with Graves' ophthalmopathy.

CDR3 loop: CASSETGAHGYTF. CDR3 sequence (DNA): TGTGCCAGCAGTGAAACGGGGGCTCATGGCTACACCTTC. V gene TRBV6-1 combines with J gene TRBJ1-2; the D gene is possibly TRBD1 (6 bases). CDR1 is MNHNS and CDR2 is SASEGT in the germline V gene. The CDR3 sequence is 13 residues long. V was clipped by 2 bases and J by 6 bases, with 10 bases between them.